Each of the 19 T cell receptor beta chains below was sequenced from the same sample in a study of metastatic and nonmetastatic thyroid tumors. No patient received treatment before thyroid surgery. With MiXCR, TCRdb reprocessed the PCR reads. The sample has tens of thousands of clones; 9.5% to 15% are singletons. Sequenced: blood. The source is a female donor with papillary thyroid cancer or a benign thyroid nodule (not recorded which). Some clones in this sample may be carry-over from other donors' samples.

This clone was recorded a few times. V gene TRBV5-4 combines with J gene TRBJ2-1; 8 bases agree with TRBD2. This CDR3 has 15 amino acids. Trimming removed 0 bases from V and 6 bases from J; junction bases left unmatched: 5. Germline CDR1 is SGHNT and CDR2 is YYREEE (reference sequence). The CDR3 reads CASSLGAGEPNEQFF. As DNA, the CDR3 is TGTGCCAGCAGCTTGGGAGCGGGAGAGCCCAATGAGCAGTTCTTC.

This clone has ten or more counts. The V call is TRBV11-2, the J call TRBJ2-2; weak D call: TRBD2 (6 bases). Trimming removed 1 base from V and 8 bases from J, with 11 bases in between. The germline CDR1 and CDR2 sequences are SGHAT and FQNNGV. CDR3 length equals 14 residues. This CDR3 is CASSLVWRAGELFF. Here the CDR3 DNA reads TGTGCCAGCAGCTTAGTCTGGAGGGCTGGGGAGCTGTTTTTT. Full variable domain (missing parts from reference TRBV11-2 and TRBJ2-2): EAGVAQSPRYKIIEKRQSVAFWCNPISGHATLYWYQQILGQGPKLLIQFQNNGVVDDSQLPKDRFSAERLKGVDSTLKIQPAKLEDSAVYLCASSLVWRAGELFFGEGSRLTVL.

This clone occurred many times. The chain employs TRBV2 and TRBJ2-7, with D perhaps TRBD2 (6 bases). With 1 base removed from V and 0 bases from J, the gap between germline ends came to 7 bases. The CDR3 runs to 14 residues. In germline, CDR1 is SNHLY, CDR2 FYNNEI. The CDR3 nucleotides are TGTGCCAGCAGTGAAGAGGAGGGCTCCTACGAGCAGTACTTC. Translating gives CASSEEEGSYEQYF.

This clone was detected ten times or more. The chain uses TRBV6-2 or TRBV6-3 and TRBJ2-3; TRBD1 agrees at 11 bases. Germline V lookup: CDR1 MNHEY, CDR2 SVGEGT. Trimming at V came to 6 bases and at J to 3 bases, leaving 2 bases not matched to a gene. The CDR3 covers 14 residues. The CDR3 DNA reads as TGTGCCAGCAGGGGACAGGGGGGGACAGATACGCAGTATTTT. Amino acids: CASRGQGGTDTQYF.

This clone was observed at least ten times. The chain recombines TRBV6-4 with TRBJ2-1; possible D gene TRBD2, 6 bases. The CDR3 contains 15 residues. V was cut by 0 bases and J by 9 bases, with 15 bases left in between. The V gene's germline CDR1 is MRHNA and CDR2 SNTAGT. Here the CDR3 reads CASSDSPGVASEQFF. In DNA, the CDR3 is TGTGCCAGCAGTGACTCCCCGGGGGTTGCTAGTGAGCAGTTCTTC.

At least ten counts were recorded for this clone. In DNA form, the CDR3 reads TGTGCCAGCAGCCTTGACCCTCTAACGGCCCACGAGCAGTACTTC. Encoded protein: CASSLDPLTAHEQYF. The gene calls are TRBV5-6 and TRBJ2-7; D unresolved. Germline CDR1 SGHDT, CDR2 YYEEEE. Trimming left V 4 bases short and J 5 bases short, with 19 bases between. The CDR3 loop spans 15 amino acids.

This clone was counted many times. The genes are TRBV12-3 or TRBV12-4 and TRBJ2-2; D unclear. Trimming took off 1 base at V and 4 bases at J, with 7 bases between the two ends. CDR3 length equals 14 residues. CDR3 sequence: CASSLVGGTGELFF. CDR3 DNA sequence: TGTGCCAGCAGTTTAGTGGGTGGCACCGGGGAGCTGTTTTTT.

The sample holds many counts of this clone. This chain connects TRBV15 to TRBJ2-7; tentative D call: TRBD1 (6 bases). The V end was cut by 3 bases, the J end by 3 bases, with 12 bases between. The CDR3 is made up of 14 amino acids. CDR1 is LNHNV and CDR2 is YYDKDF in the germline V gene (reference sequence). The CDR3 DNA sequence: TGTGCCACCAGCAGGGAACTAGGGGGCTACGAGCAGTACTTC. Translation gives CATSRELGGYEQYF.

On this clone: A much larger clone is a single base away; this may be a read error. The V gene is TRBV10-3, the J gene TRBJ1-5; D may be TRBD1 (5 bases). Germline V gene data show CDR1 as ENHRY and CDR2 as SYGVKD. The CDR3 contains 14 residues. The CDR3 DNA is TGTTCCATCAGTCCCGGGGACGGCAATCAGCCCCAGCATTTT. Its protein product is CSISPGDGNQPQHF.

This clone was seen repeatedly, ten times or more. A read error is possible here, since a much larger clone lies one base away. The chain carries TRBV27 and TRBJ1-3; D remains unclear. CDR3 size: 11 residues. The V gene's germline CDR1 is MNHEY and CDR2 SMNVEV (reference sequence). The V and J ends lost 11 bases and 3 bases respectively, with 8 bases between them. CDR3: CARALGNTIYF. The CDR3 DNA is TGTGCCCGCGCGCTTGGAAACACCATATATTTT.

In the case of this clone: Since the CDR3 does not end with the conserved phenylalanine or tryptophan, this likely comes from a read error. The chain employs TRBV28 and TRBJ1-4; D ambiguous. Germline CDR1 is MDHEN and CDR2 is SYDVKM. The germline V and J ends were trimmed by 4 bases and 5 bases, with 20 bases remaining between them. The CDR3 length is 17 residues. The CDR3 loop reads CASSSPTRDITNEKLFS. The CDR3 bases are TGTGCCAGCAGTTCCCCCACCCGCGACATCACGAATGAAAAACTGTTTTCT.

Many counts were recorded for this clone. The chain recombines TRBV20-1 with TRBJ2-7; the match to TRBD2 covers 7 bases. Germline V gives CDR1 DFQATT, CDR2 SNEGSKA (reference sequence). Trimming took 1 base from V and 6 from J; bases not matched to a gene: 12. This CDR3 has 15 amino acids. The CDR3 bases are TGCAGTGCTAGAGCCACCGGGACTAACGGTCGCGAGCAGTACTTC. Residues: CSARATGTNGREQYF.

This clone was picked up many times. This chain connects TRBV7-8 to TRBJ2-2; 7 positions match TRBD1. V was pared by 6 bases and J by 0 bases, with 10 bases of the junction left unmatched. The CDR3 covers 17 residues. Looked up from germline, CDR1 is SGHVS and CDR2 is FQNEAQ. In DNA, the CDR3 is TGTGCCAGCAGATACTTGACCGGGACAGCGAACACCGGGGAGCTGTTTTTT. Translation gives CASRYLTGTANTGELFF.

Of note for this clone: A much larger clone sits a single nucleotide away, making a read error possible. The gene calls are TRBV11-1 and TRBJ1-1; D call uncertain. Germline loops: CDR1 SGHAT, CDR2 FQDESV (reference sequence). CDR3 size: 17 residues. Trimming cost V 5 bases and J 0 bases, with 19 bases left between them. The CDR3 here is CASSPASWVGMNTEAFF. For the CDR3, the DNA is TGTGCCAGCAGCCCGGCGTCGTGGGTTGGGATGAACACTGAAGCTTTCTTT.

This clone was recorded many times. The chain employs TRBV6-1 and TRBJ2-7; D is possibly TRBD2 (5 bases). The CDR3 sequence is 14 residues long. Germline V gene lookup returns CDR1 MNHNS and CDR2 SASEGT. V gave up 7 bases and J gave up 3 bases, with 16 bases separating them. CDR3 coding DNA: TGTGCCAGCAACTACAGCCCCGGAGGCTACGAGCAGTACTTC. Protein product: CASNYSPGGYEQYF.

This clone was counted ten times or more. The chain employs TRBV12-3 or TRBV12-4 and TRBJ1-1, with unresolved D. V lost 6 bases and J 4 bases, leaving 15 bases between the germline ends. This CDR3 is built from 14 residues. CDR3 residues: CASRDSTAGTEAFF. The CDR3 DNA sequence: TGTGCCAGCAGGGACTCTACGGCGGGCACTGAAGCTTTCTTT.

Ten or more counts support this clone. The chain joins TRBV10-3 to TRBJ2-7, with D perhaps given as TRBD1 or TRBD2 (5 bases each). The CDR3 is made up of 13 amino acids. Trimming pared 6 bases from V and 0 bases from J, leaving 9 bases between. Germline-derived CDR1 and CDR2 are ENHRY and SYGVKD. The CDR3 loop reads CAISRDPSYEQYF. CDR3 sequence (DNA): TGTGCCATCAGCCGGGACCCCTCCTACGAGCAGTACTTC.

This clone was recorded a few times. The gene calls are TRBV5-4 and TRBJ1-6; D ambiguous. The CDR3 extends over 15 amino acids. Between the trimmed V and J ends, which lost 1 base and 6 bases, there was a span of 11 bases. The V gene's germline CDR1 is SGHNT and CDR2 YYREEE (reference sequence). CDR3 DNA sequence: TGTGCCAGCAGCTTGTCCGGGAGTTTTAATTCACCCCTCCACTTT. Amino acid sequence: CASSLSGSFNSPLHF.

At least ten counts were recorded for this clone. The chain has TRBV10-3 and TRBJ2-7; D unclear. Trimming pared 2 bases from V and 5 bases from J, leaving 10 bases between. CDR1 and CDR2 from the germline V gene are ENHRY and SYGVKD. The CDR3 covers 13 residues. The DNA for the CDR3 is TGTGCCATCAGTGAGGTAGAGCGCCACGAGCAGTACTTC. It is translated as CAISEVERHEQYF.